Listed below are T cell receptor beta chains from one sample, sequenced in a study of blood T cells in healthy people across ages. TCRdb itself ran the 5' RACE reads through MiXCR, one entry per CDR3 protein. The sample shows around 780,000 distinct CDR3 sequences, around 50% of them seen only once. Sequencing was performed on blood. Receptors were obtained from a man aged 40-50 years in good health. The CDR3 runs from the conserved cysteine through the conserved F or W. The order of the fields is clone size, D gene, V gene, J gene, CDR3 DNA, CDR3 protein. A D gene is named only where the DNA matches it firmly. The size field is filled for only some rows; it gives once, few, many or a size class.

.,TRBD2,TRBV29-1,TRBJ2-1,TGCAGCGCTAGACCGGGACTAGCGGTACTCGATGAGCAGTTCTTC,CSARPGLAVLDEQFF
.,TRBD2,TRBV20-1,TRBJ2-3,TGCAGTGCTAGAGTACCCCGTACTAGCGGGGGGGATACGCAGTATTTT,CSARVPRTSGGDTQYF
.,TRBD2,TRBV7-7,TRBJ2-5,TGTGCCAGCAGCGCGGCTACTAGCCCGGGGGGAGAGCAGTACTTC,CASSAATSPGGEQYF
.,.,TRBV20-1,TRBJ2-6,TGCAGTGCTAGGACTAAAATCCACTCTGGGGCCAACGTCCTGACTTTC,CSARTKIHSGANVLTF
few,.,TRBV9,TRBJ2-5,TGTGCCAGCAGTGGAGGACCCACCACGGAGACCCAGTACTTC,CASSGGPTTETQYF
.,TRBD2,TRBV5-1,TRBJ2-1,TGCGCCAGCAGCTTCGTTAAGCGGGAGTCCTACAATGAGCAGTTCTTC,CASSFVKRESYNEQFF
.,.,TRBV7-9,TRBJ1-4,TGTGCCAGCAGCTTAGGAGGAGGTGATGAAAAACTGTTTTTT,CASSLGGGDEKLFF
.,.,TRBV28,TRBJ2-7,TGTGCCACCTTTCCACCGGGACTTGATTACGAGCAGTACTTC,CATFPPGLDYEQYF
.,.,TRBV4-3,TRBJ2-6,TGCGCCAGCAGCCATAGGGACTCCAGCTCTGGGGCCAACGTCCTGACTTTC,CASSHRDSSSGANVLTF
.,.,TRBV27,TRBJ2-7,TGTGCCAGCAGTTTGACAGCGCCCTCCTACAATGAGCAGTACTTC,CASSLTAPSYNEQYF
.,.,TRBV11-2,TRBJ2-3,TGTGCCAGCAGCTTTACTCCCTACACAGATACGCAGTATTTT,CASSFTPYTDTQYF
.,.,TRBV6-2/TRBV6-3,TRBJ1-5,TGTGCCAGCAGTTACCAGGGTTGGACCCATCAGCCCCAGCATTTT,CASSYQGWTHQPQHF
.,.,TRBV7-3,TRBJ2-4,TGTGCCAGCAGCTTAACCGGGGGACAGTCAAACATTCAGTACTTC,CASSLTGGQSNIQYF
.,TRBD2,TRBV5-1,TRBJ2-1,TGCGCCAGCAGCTTCTCAACGGGGCGGGAGAAGAATGAGCAGTTCTTC,CASSFSTGREKNEQFF
.,.,TRBV5-1,TRBJ1-1,TGCGCCAGCAGCTTGGGAGTGATGAACACTGAAGCTTTCTTT,CASSLGVMNTEAFF
few,.,TRBV12-3/TRBV12-4,TRBJ2-7,TGTGCCAGCAGTTTCTCGCGCGGCGGCGGCTACGAGCAGTACTTC,CASSFSRGGGYEQYF
.,TRBD1,TRBV5-1,TRBJ2-7,TGCGCCAGCAGCCCCCCCGGGACAGGAATCTACGAGCAGTACTTC,CASSPPGTGIYEQYF
.,TRBD1,TRBV27,TRBJ1-2,TGTACCAGCATGGACAGGGGGACCTATGGCTACACCTTC,CTSMDRGTYGYTF
.,.,TRBV9,TRBJ1-2,TGTGCCAGCAGCGGCCGTCCCTTCTATGGCTACACCTTC,CASSGRPFYGYTF
.,TRBD2,TRBV19,TRBJ2-3,TGTGCCAGTAGTCTTCGACTAGCGGGACTCGCAGATACGCAGTATTTT,CASSLRLAGLADTQYF
few,.,TRBV4-3,TRBJ1-1,TGCGCCAGCAGCCAAGATCTCTCAAGGGACACTGAAGCTTTCTTT,CASSQDLSRDTEAFF
.,.,TRBV29-1,TRBJ2-5,TGCAGCGTTGGGGCCCTGGGGTTTGGGAACCACCAAGAGACCCAGTACTTC,CSVGALGFGNHQETQYF
.,TRBD1,TRBV5-6,TRBJ2-7,TGTGCCAGCAGCTACGGGACAGCGAGAACCTACGAGCAGTACTTC,CASSYGTARTYEQYF
.,.,TRBV4-1,TRBJ2-3,TGCGCCAGCAGCCTACGCAGCGTAGGAGATACGCAGTATTTT,CASSLRSVGDTQYF
.,.,TRBV29-1,TRBJ2-3,TGCAGCGTCAGAAGAGGGATGGAATCAGATACGCAGTATTTT,CSVRRGMESDTQYF
.,.,TRBV29-1,TRBJ2-7,TGCAGCGTTGGCGCTAACAGGGCAGGGGAGCAGTACTTC,CSVGANRAGEQYF
.,.,TRBV20-1,TRBJ2-7,TGCAGTGCTAGAGATGACGGGGGGAGGGGGGAGCAGTACTTC,CSARDDGGRGEQYF
few,.,TRBV20-1,TRBJ2-3,TGCAGTGCTAGACCAGATACGCAGTATTTT,CSARPDTQYF
many,TRBD1,TRBV6-2/TRBV6-3,TRBJ2-5,TGTGCCAGCAGTTACGGACAGGGGGCCTGGGAGACCCAGTACTTC,CASSYGQGAWETQYF
few,TRBD1,TRBV10-3,TRBJ2-7,TGTGCCATCAGTGACCCGGGACAGACATCCTACGAGCAGTACTTC,CAISDPGQTSYEQYF
.,.,TRBV12-3/TRBV12-4,TRBJ2-5,TGTGCCAGCAGTTTTTTCAGGGCGCAGCGGTACTTC,CASSFFRAQRYF